Below, 26 T cell receptor beta chains from the same sample are listed, as sequenced in a study (dated by TCRdb to about 2015). The library was built by means of 5' RACE. The reads were generated on an Illumina MiSeq. In-frame beta chains were kept once TCRdb had trimmed the public reads at Q25 with fastp and called clones with MiXCR. CDR3 protein duplicates are merged, each entry listing the most common genes and DNA. This sample lists nearly 55,000 distinct CDR3 sequences; approximately 23% were detected once. The leading ten clones occupy 3.2% of the sample. Material: tumor-infiltrating naive CD4+ T cells sorted from the breast tumor. This specimen's cell subset or site label, interpreted: naive CD4+ T cells, CD4+CD45RA+CD25-. The receptors were sampled from a female donor with breast cancer.

The CDR3 here is CASSLRRRQETQYF. The CDR3 DNA reads as TGTGCCAGCAGTTTAAGGCGCAGGCAAGAGACCCAGTACTTC. This chain connects TRBV12-3 or TRBV12-4 to TRBJ2-5; no firm D call. The CDR3 covers 14 residues. Trimming took 2 bases from V and 2 from J, leaving 9 bases between them.

V usage is TRBV6-1 and J usage is TRBJ2-7; 7 bases line up with TRBD2. CDR3 size: 15 residues. V lost 4 bases, J lost 4 bases, and 10 bases stayed unmatched. Germline V gene data show CDR1 as MNHNS and CDR2 as SASEGT. The CDR3 DNA reads TGTGCCAGCAGTGGCGGGGGTCGACCGAGTTACGAGCAGTACTTC. Amino acids: CASSGGGRPSYEQYF.

This chain joins TRBV4-1 and TRBJ2-4; 7 nucleotides match TRBD1. Germline assignment: CDR1 MGHRA and CDR2 YSYEKL. The CDR3 consists of 14 residues. The trim removed 2 bases at V and 4 bases at J, leaving 2 bases unmatched. The CDR3 region has the DNA TGCGCCAGCAGCCAATTACAGGGGAAAAACATTCAGTACTTC. Translation gives CASSQLQGKNIQYF.

This clonotype was counted between two and nine times. J is TRBJ2-1 and V is TRBV20-1; D gene uncertain. Germline CDR1 is DFQATT and CDR2 is SNEGSKA (reference sequence). CDR3 length equals 14 residues. V shed 6 bases and J shed 5 bases, with 17 bases lying between them. This chain's CDR3 is CSAAVLPANNEQFF. The CDR3, as DNA: TGCAGTGCCGCGGTACTACCAGCTAACAATGAGCAGTTCTTC.

This clonotype was recorded many times. The chain couples TRBV7-9 to TRBJ2-5; 7 nucleotides align to TRBD1. CDR1 and CDR2 from the germline V gene are SEHNR and FQNEAQ (reference sequence). Trimming cost V 5 bases and J 1 base; bases outside gene matches: 4. The length of the CDR3 is 14 residues. The CDR3 DNA reads as TGTGCCAGCAGCCCGGGACAGACCCAAGAGACCCAGTACTTC. Translation gives CASSPGQTQETQYF.

This clonotype has a count of ten or more. V is TRBV20-1 and J is TRBJ2-7; D uncertain. V was shortened by 4 bases and J by 6 bases, with 10 bases between the two germline ends. Germline V lookup: CDR1 DFQATT, CDR2 SNEGSKA (reference sequence). CDR3 length: 11 residues. Here the CDR3 DNA reads TGCAGTGCTACTACCCCCGCCGAGCAGTACTTC. It translates to CSATTPAEQYF.

Many counts were recorded for this clonotype. The J gene is TRBJ2-3, the V gene TRBV6-5; D tentatively fits TRBD1 or TRBD2 (6 bases each). Trimming removed 6 bases from V and 3 bases from J, with 19 bases in between. The CDR3 has 16 amino acids. The germline V gene has CDR1 MNHEY and CDR2 SVGAGI. Written as DNA, the CDR3 is TGTGCCAGCAGCCCGGGTGAGGGGGGTGAAACAGATACGCAGTATTTT. The encoded protein is CASSPGEGGETDTQYF.

This chain uses TRBV24-1 with TRBJ2-5; 7 bases map to TRBD1. Germline CDR1 KGHDR, CDR2 SFDVKD. The J segment lost 4 bases and the V segment lost 3 bases, leaving 4 bases of the junction unmatched. This CDR3 is built from 14 residues. The CDR3 nucleotides are TGTGCCACCAGTGATACCAGGGGGAGAGAGACCCAGTACTTC. Translated: CATSDTRGRETQYF.

A few counts support this clonotype. The chain couples TRBV11-2 to TRBJ1-5; no firm D call. CDR3 size: 14 residues. Germline V gene lookup returns CDR1 SGHAT and CDR2 FQNNGV. The ends were cut back, 5 bases at V and 7 bases at J, with 15 bases in the middle. The CDR3, as DNA: TGTGCCAGCAGCCTCGGCAGACAAGGGCAGCCCCAGCATTTT. Amino acids: CASSLGRQGQPQHF.

As to this clonotype: A much larger clonotype is one base distant, so this may be a read error. The chain recombines TRBV9 with TRBJ1-1, with unresolved D. CDR3 length: 17 residues. Germline values: CDR1 SGDLS, CDR2 YYNGEE. CDR3 sequence reads: CASSVARSVDRNTEACF. The CDR3, as DNA: TGTGCCAGCAGCGTAGCTCGTTCGGTTGATCGTAACACTGAAGCTTGCTTT.

This clonotype appeared a few times. One end of the junction does not line up with germline, which may come from a read error. V and J are TRBV27 and TRBJ1-6, with a weak D call TRBD1 (6 bases). The CDR3 sequence is 15 residues long. Germline V gene lookup returns CDR1 MNHEY and CDR2 SMNVEV (reference sequence). CDR3 loop: CASTLLQGLGSPLHF. The DNA of the CDR3 is TGTGCCAGCACTTTACTCCAGGGGTTGGGATCACCCCTCCACTTT.

This clonotype was picked up a small number of times. The CDR3 sequence: CATSRDGGALNEQFF. CDR3 sequence (DNA): TGTGCCACCAGCAGAGACGGGGGGGCCCTGAATGAGCAGTTCTTC. The chain is built from TRBV15 and TRBJ2-1; TRBD2 matches at 8 bases. CDR1 and CDR2 (germline): LNHNV, YYDKDF (reference sequence). CDR3 size: 15 residues. V was clipped by 0 bases and J by 7 bases; unmatched bases: 5.

This clonotype was counted only a few times. This chain links TRBV20-1 with TRBJ1-5; possibly TRBD1 for D (6 bases). The V gene's germline CDR1 is DFQATT and CDR2 SNEGSKA (reference sequence). The CDR3 loop spans 13 amino acids. Deletions cut 5 bases from V and 6 bases from J, with 14 bases between. For the CDR3, the DNA is TGCAGTGCTGAGCACAGGGAAGGTCAGCCCCAGCATTTT. It specifies CSAEHREGQPQHF.

This chain uses TRBV20-1 with TRBJ2-2; D could derive from TRBD1 or TRBD2 (6 bases each). Trimming shortened V by 5 bases and J by 1 base, and 11 bases separated the two germline ends. CDR3 length equals 14 residues. The germline CDR1 and CDR2 sequences are DFQATT and SNEGSKA (reference sequence). The CDR3 region is CSAPRGQNTGELFF. The CDR3, as DNA: TGCAGTGCTCCCCGGGGGCAGAACACCGGGGAGCTGTTTTTT.

This clonotype was counted ten times or more. The V gene is TRBV6-5, the J gene TRBJ2-1; 14 bases align to TRBD2. Germline CDR1 MNHEY, CDR2 SVGAGI. Unmatched junction bases numbered 3, after V lost 2 bases and J lost 9 bases. The CDR3 covers 15 residues. The CDR3 nucleotides are TGTGCCAGCAGTTACCGGACTAGCGGGAGGAGTGAGCAGTTCTTC. It codes for CASSYRTSGRSEQFF.

The sample holds many counts of this clonotype. The V call is TRBV28, the J call TRBJ2-7; 8 positions match TRBD1. Trimming took 6 bases from V and 5 from J; bases not matched to a gene: 3. The CDR3 contains 12 residues. Germline lookup yields CDR1 MDHEN and CDR2 SYDVKM. The CDR3 DNA reads as TGTGCCAGCAGCGACAGGGGCAACGAGCAGTACTTC. The encoded protein is CASSDRGNEQYF. The full variable domain, its missing parts supplied by reference TRBV28 and TRBJ2-7, is DVKVTQSSRYLVKRTGEKVFLECVQDMDHENMFWYRQDPGLGLRLIYFSYDVKMKEKGDIPEGYSVSREKKERFSLILESASTNQTSMYLCASSDRGNEQYFGPGTRLTVT.

This chain joins TRBV4-2 and TRBJ1-2; 7 bases fit TRBD1. Germline V gene lookup returns CDR1 LGHNA and CDR2 YNFKEQ. V was clipped by 4 bases and J by 2 bases; unmatched bases: 4. The CDR3 covers 14 residues. Here the CDR3 reads CASSPLTGNYGYTF. CDR3 DNA: TGTGCCAGCAGCCCGTTGACAGGGAACTATGGCTACACCTTC.

This clonotype was observed a single time. V is TRBV7-2 and J is TRBJ1-2; D not certain. Germline CDR1 SGHTA, CDR2 FQGNSA. V dropped 3 bases and J dropped 7 bases, with 9 bases sitting between them. The CDR3 length is 12 residues. As DNA, the CDR3 is TGTGCCAGCAGCTTCCATCAGGCTGGCTACACCTTC. It codes for CASSFHQAGYTF.

This rearrangement joins TRBV24-1 to TRBJ2-7, with D hard to call. The V end lost 11 bases, the J end lost 4 bases, and 20 bases lay between the germline ends. CDR3 length: 14 amino acids. CDR1 and CDR2 from the germline V gene are KGHDR and SFDVKD. The CDR3 region is CANRPRETEYEQYF. The CDR3 DNA follows: TGTGCCAACCGGCCTCGTGAAACAGAATACGAGCAGTACTTC.

This chain uses TRBV12-3 or TRBV12-4 with TRBJ1-4; 7 positions match TRBD1. CDR3 length: 14 amino acids. The trim removed 2 bases at V and 5 bases at J, leaving 2 bases unmatched. As DNA, the CDR3 is TGTGCCAGCAGTTTATCGGGACAGAATGAAAAACTGTTTTTT. It translates to CASSLSGQNEKLFF.

This clonotype was counted ten times or more. The chain uses TRBV5-1 and TRBJ1-1; a possible D gene is TRBD1 (5 bases). Looked up from germline, CDR1 is SGHRS and CDR2 is YFSETQ. The CDR3 is 13 residues long. V was cut by 4 bases and J by 11 bases, with 18 bases left in between. For the CDR3, the DNA is TGCGCCAGCAGCGACAGAGGTCCGAGGGTGGCTTTCTTT. Amino acids: CASSDRGPRVAFF.

A few counts support this clonotype. The chain couples TRBV20-1 to TRBJ2-7, with TRBD1 matching over 8 bases. CDR3 size: 13 residues. Germline V gene data show CDR1 as DFQATT and CDR2 as SNEGSKA (reference sequence). Unmatched junction bases numbered 8, after V lost 6 bases and J lost 4 bases. The CDR3 DNA reads TGCAGTGCCCGACAGGGGCCCCTTTACGAGCAGTACTTC. Protein: CSARQGPLYEQYF.

This clonotype came up a few times. The junction departs from germline at one end; a sequencing error may be responsible. V usage is TRBV11-2 and J usage is TRBJ2-7; maybe TRBD2 (5 bases). CDR1 and CDR2 from the germline V gene are SGHAT and FQNNGV. The CDR3 spans 13 residues. The CDR3 DNA sequence: TGTGCCAGCAGCCACGCCCGGAGGATCAGCCTGTCCTTC. Translating it yields CASSHARRISLSF. The full variable domain, completed using reference TRBV11-2 and TRBJ2-7, is EAGVAQSPRYKIIEKRQSVAFWCNPISGHATLYWYQQILGQGPKLLIQFQNNGVVDDSQLPKDRFSAERLKGVDSTLKIQPAKLEDSAVYLCASSHARRISLSFGPGTRLTVT.

In regard to this clonotype: A clone one base away is much larger, so this may be a read error. This chain joins TRBV6-6 and TRBJ1-5; D ambiguous. The CDR3 spans 16 residues. Germline CDR1 is MNHNY and CDR2 is SVGAGI (reference sequence). Trimming stripped 7 bases from V and 0 bases from J, with 16 bases between. CDR3 nucleotide sequence: TGTGCCAGCACCGATCGACGGAGTTATAGCAATCAGCCCCAGCATTTT. As protein: CASTDRRSYSNQPQHF.

This clonotype was counted many times. The junction departs from germline at one end; a sequencing error may be responsible. The chain employs TRBV29-1 and TRBJ1-1; D gene ambiguous. Germline CDR1 and CDR2: SQVTM and ANQGSEA. This CDR3 contains 12 residues. In DNA form, the CDR3 reads TGCAGCGTCGAAGGTGGGGACACTGAAGCTTTCTTT. Its translation is CSVEGGDTEAFF.

A note on this clonotype: A much bigger clone sits one base away, suggesting this may be a read error. The rearrangement joins TRBV11-2 to TRBJ2-1; TRBD2 aligns across 7 bases. This CDR3 comprises 13 residues. CDR1 and CDR2 from the germline V gene are SGHAT and FQNNGV. The CDR3 region is CARSLPSGIEQFF. CDR3 in DNA: TGTGCCCGCAGCTTGCCGAGCGGGATCGAGCAGTTCTTC.